This is a list of T cell receptor beta chains from one sample in a study of cytomegalovirus exposure and HLA in healthy donors. TCRdb's copy holds only in-frame clones and misses some; the assay was immunoSEQ multiplex PCR. The table shows 100,000 to 150,000 clones, with around 83% occurring only once. The sample taken for sequencing was PBMCs. These receptors all stem from a girl aged 2 to 10 in good health and CMV-seronegative. The CDR3 runs from the conserved cysteine through the conserved F or W.

>TRBV7-8
CASSTWTSGRVQETQYF
>TRBV2
CASSRNRAFMDF
>TRBV4-3
CASSLAGQNSGNTIYF
>TRBV4-1
CASSQFEEFQYF
>TRBV4-1
CASSQLVQAGVWGTDTQYF
>TRBV27
CASSSVAGEVAGELFF
>TRBV29-1
CSVVGTEGDHSGNTIYF
>TRBV7-9
CATADGGALYEQYF
>TRBV12-5
CATGGWTNTEAFF
>TRBV2
CASTRTANRLYEQYF
>TRBV28
CASMKAAGSPLHF
>TRBV5-1
CASSLVRGGETQYF
>TRBV6-1
CASRETSGGLLNTGELFF
>TRBV5-1
CASSLLQGSYEQYF
>TRBV5-1
CASSTRQGAKNTEAFF
>TRBV6-5
CASSYRVDQGGTEAFF
>TRBV2
CASSGRGAGNYGYTF
>TRBV4-2
CASSHLLDLPFSYNEQFF
>TRBV4-1
CASSPHGDTQYF
>TRBV7-2
CASSLASGGLYEQYF
>TRBV23-1
CASSHPEQYF
>TRBV2
CASANYRTQYF
>TRBV4-1
CASSQGRGDTEAFF
>TRBV9
CASSSRTSEAFF
>TRBV7-2
CASSFGTGGGLTDTQYF
>TRBV19
CASSSRQGWDEQFF
>TRBV4-3
CASSQDPRGNQPQHF